Detailed here is one T cell receptor (beta chain). This sample is drawn from a study of blood T cell repertoires in COVID-19. Whole-study context: Samples of COVID-19 (acute and convalescent) were obtained from the United States, Italy and Spain.

Per the original methods: Cell counts per sample came from amplifying reference gene primers. Assay used: immunoSEQ multiplex PCR; TCRdb lists only in-frame clones, some missing. V and J calls and clone size are given by that table; D and trimming were obtained from the DNA. This sample has 350,000 to 550,000 clones, with roughly 91% found just once. The CDR3 length is 15 residues. The germline gives CDR1 MGHRA, CDR2 YSYEKL. V dropped 3 bases and J dropped 4; count of bases not matched to a gene: 7. This receptor was obtained from a woman in her 30s with acute or convalescent COVID-19. The chain is built from TRBV4-1 and TRBJ1-1, with 8 bases identical to TRBD1. The sequenced sample consisted of peripheral blood. DNA for the CDR3: TGCGCCAGCAGCCAGGCCGGGACAGGCGGCACTGAAGCTTTCTTT. It encodes CASSQAGTGGTEAFF.